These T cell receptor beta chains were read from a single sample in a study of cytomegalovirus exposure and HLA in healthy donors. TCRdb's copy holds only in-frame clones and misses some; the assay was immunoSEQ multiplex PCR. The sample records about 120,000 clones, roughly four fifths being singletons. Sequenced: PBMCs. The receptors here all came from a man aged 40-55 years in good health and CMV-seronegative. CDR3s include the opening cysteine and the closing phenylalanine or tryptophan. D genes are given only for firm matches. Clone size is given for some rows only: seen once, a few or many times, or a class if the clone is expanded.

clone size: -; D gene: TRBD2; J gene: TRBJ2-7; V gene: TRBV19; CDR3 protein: CASSGGDSAGHEQYF; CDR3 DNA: TGTGCCAGTAGTGGGGGGGACTCCGCGGGACACGAGCAGTACTTC
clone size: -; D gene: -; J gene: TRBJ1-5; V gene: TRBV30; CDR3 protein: CAWTLDGRSQPQHF; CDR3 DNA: TGTGCCTGGACACTAGACGGCCGCAGTCAGCCCCAGCATTTT
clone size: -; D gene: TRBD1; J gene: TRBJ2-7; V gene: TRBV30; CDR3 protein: CAWTGRDRGVGEQYF; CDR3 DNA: TGTGCCTGGACAGGACGGGACAGGGGGGTAGGCGAGCAGTACTTC
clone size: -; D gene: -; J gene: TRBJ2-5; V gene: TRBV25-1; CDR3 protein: CASSEPRAGETQYF; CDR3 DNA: TGTGCCAGCAGTGAGCCCAGGGCGGGGGAGACCCAGTACTTC
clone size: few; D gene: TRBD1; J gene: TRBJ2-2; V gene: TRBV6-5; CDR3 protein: CASRSGQGFGELFF; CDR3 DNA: TGTGCCAGCAGGTCGGGACAGGGGTTCGGGGAGCTGTTTTTT
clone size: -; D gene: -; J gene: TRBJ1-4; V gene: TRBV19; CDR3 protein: CASSLATAINEKLFF; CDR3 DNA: TGTGCCAGTAGTCTGGCGACAGCCATTAATGAAAAACTGTTTTTT
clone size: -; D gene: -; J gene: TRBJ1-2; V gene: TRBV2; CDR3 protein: CASSELVTPGRGYTF; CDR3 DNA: TGTGCCAGCAGTGAACTGGTTACACCAGGTCGGGGCTACACCTTC
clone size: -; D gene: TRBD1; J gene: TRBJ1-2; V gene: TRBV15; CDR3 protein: CATSKAKGSEIRDRYGYTF; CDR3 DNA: TGTGCCACCAGCAAGGCAAAAGGATCCGAAATCCGGGACAGATATGGCTACACCTTC
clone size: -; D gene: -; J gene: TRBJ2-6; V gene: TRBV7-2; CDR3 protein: CASSRSFGANGLTF; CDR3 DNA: TGTGCCAGCAGCCGGAGCTTTGGGGCCAACGGCCTGACTTTC
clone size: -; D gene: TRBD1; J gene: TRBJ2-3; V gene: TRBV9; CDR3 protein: CASSAYRRDRRTDTQYF; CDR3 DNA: TGTGCCAGCAGCGCCTACCGACGGGACAGGAGGACAGATACGCAGTATTTT
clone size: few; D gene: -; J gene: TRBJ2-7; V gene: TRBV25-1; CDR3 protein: CASRGAGDPLEQYF; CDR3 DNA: TGTGCGAGCCGGGGGGCAGGGGATCCCCTCGAGCAGTACTTC
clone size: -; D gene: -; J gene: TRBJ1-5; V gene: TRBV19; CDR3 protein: CASTPGLTQPQHF; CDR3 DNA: TGTGCCAGTACCCCAGGGCTAACTCAGCCCCAGCATTTT
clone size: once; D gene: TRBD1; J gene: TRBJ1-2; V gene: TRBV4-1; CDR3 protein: CASSQDPQGADGYTF; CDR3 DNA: TGCGCCAGCAGCCAAGATCCGCAGGGGGCTGACGGCTACACCTTC
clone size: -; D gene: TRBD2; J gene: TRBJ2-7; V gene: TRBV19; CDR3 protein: CASSIQAGTNEQYF; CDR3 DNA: TGTGCCAGTAGTATTCAAGCGGGAACAAACGAGCAGTACTTC
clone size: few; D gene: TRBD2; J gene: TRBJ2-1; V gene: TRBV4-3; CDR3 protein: CASSQAPQLYGASGGAFNGQFF; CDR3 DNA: TGCGCCAGCAGCCAAGCCCCCCAGCTCTACGGGGCTAGCGGGGGGGCTTTTAACGGTCAGTTCTTC
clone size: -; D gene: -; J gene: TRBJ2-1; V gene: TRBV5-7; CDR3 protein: CASSLAQGNYNEQFF; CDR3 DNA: TGTGCCAGCAGCTTGGCTCAGGGGAACTACAATGAGCAGTTCTTC
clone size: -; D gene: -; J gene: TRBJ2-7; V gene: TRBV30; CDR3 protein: CAWSTLASPRNEQYF; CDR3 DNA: TGTGCCTGGAGTACCCTAGCGTCTCCTAGGAACGAGCAGTACTTC
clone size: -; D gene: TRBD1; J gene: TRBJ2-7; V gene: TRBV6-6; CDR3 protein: CASRTGTVFYEQYF; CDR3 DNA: TGTGCCAGCAGAACCGGGACAGTGTTCTACGAGCAGTACTTC
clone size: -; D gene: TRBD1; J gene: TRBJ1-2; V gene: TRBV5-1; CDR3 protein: CASSLIPGTASDYTF; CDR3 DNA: TGCGCCAGCAGCTTAATCCCCGGGACAGCAAGCGACTACACCTTC
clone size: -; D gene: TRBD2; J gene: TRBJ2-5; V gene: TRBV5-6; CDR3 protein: CASSLGGGEETQYF; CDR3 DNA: TGTGCCAGCAGCTTGGGGGGGGGTGAAGAGACCCAGTACTTC
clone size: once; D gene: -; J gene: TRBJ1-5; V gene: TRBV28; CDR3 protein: CASSLGGVQPQHF; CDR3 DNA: TGTGCCAGCAGTTTGGGGGGGGTTCAGCCCCAGCATTTT
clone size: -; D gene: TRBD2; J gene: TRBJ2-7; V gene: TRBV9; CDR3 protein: CASSVGGLAGEYGQYF; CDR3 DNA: TGTGCCAGCAGCGTAGGTGGGCTAGCGGGAGAGTACGGGCAGTACTTC
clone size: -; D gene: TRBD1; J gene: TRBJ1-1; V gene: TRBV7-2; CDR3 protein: CASSPHPGQATEAFF; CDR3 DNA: TGTGCCAGCAGCCCGCACCCGGGACAGGCCACTGAAGCTTTCTTT
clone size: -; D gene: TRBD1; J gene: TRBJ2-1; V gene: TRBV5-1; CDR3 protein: CATRTGEHNEQFF; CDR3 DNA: TGCGCCACCAGGACAGGGGAACACAATGAGCAGTTCTTC
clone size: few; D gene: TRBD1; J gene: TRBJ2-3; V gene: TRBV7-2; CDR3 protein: CASSLGQRESDTQYF; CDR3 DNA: TGTGCCAGCAGCTTGGGACAGAGGGAGTCAGATACGCAGTATTTT
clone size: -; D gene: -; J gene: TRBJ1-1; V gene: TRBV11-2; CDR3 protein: CASSLSPTTEAEAFF; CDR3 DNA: TGTGCCAGCAGCCTGAGTCCTACCACTGAAGCTGAAGCTTTCTTT
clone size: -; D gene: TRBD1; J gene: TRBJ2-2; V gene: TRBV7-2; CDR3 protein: CASSWSGQASGELFF; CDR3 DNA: TGTGCCAGCAGCTGGTCCGGACAGGCCAGTGGGGAGCTGTTTTTT
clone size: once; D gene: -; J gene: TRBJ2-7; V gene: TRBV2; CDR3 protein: CASSDTGTSYEQYF; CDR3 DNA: TGTGCCAGCAGTGACACGGGTACCTCCTACGAGCAGTACTTC
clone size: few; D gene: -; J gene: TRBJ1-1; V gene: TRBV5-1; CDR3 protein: CASSLSGYTEAFF; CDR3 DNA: TGCGCCAGCAGCTTGTCAGGGTACACTGAAGCTTTCTTT
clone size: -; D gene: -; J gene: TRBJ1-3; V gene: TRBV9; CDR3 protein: CASSVDGGVALSSGNTIYF; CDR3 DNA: TGTGCCAGCAGCGTAGATGGAGGGGTCGCATTGAGCTCTGGAAACACCATATATTTT
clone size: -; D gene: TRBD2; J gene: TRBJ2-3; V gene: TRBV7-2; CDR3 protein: CASSPMGGLSWGDTQYF; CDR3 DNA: TGTGCCAGCAGCCCCATGGGGGGGTTGTCTTGGGGAGATACGCAGTATTTT
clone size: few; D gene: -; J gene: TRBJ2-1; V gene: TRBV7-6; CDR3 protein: CASSLDPRGEQFF; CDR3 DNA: TGTGCCAGCAGCTTAGACCCGCGGGGTGAGCAGTTCTTC
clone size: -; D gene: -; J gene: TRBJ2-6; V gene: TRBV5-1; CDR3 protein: CASSLQASGANGLTF; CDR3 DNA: TGCGCCAGCAGCCTACAGGCCTCTGGGGCCAACGGCCTGACTTTC
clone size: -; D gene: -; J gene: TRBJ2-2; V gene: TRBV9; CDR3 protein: CASSVAAGGLGGELFF; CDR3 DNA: TGTGCCAGCAGCGTAGCTGCAGGGGGACTTGGCGGGGAGCTGTTTTTT
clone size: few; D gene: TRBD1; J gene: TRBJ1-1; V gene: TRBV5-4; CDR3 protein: CASSGRTGGIANTEAFF; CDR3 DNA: TGTGCCAGCAGCGGAAGGACAGGGGGGATAGCGAACACTGAAGCTTTCTTT
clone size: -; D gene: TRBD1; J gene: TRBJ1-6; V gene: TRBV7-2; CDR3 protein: CASKGPLGTGGRYNSPLHF; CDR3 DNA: TGTGCCAGCAAAGGACCCCTTGGGACAGGGGGCCGGTATAATTCACCCCTCCACTTT
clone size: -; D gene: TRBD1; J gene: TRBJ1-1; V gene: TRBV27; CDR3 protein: CASSPGTANTEAFF; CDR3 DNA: TGTGCCAGCAGTCCCGGGACAGCGAACACTGAAGCTTTCTTT
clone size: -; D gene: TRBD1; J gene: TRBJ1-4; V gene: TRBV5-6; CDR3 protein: CASSLKGTGVEKLFF; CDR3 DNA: TGTGCCAGCAGCTTGAAAGGGACAGGGGTCGAAAAACTGTTTTTT
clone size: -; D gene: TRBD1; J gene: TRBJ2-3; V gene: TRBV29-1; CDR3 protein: CSVPQGAGFDTQYF; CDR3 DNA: TGCAGCGTCCCTCAGGGGGCCGGATTTGATACGCAGTATTTT
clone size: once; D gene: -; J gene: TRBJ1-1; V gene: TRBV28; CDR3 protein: CASSFLGALFF; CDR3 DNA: TGTGCCAGCAGTTTTCTAGGGGCTCTATTCTTT
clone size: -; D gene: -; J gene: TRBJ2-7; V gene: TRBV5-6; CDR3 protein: CASRPLGGSSYEQYF; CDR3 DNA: TGTGCCAGCAGACCCCTCGGAGGGAGCTCCTACGAGCAGTACTTC
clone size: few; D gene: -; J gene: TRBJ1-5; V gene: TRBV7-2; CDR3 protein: CASSFDSDQPQHF; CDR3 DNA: TGTGCCAGCAGCTTCGACAGTGATCAGCCCCAGCATTTT
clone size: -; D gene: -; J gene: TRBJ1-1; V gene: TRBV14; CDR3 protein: CASSQDNRRGSPEAFF; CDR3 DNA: TGTGCCAGCAGCCAAGATAATCGCAGGGGTTCGCCTGAAGCTTTCTTT
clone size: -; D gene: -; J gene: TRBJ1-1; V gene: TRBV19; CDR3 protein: CASSIPQVGAEAFF; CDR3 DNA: TGTGCCAGTAGTATCCCTCAGGTCGGGGCTGAAGCTTTCTTT
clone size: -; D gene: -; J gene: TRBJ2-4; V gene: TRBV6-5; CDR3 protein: CASRGESGDKNIQYF; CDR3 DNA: TGTGCCAGCAGGGGAGAATCGGGGGACAAAAACATTCAGTACTTC
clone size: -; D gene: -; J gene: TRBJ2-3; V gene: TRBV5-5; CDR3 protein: CASSIGTITDTQYF; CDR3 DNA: TGTGCCAGCAGCATCGGGACAATCACAGATACGCAGTATTTT
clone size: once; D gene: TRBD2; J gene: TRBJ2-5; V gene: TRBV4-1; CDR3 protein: CASSQVELAGDGEQYF; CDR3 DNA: TGCGCCAGCAGCCAAGTCGAACTAGCGGGAGATGGTGAGCAGTACTTC
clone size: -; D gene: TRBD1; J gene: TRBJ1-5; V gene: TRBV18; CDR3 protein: CASSHWTGGRNGGGYSNQPQHF; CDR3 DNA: TGTGCCAGCTCACACTGGACAGGTGGGAGAAATGGTGGCGGCTATAGCAATCAGCCCCAGCATTTT
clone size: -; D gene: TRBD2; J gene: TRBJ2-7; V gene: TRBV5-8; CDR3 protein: CASSLGGDEQYF; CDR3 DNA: TGTGCCAGCAGCCTCGGGGGGGACGAGCAGTACTTC
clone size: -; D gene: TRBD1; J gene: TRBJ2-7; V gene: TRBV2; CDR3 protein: CASAGQGNSYEQYF; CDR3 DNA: TGTGCCAGCGCGGGACAGGGCAACTCCTACGAGCAGTACTTC
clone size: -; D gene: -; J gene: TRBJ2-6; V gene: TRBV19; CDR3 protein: CASSIDPPTGYGANVLTF; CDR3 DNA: TGTGCCAGTAGTATCGACCCACCCACAGGCTACGGGGCCAACGTCCTGACTTTC
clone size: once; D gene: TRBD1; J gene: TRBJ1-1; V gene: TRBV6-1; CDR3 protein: CATTGQGNTEAFF; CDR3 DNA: TGTGCCACCACGGGACAGGGGAACACTGAAGCTTTCTTT
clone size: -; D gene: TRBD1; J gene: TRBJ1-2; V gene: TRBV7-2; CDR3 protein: CASSPGQGGGGYTF; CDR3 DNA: TGTGCCAGCAGCCCTGGACAGGGCGGCGGTGGCTACACCTTC
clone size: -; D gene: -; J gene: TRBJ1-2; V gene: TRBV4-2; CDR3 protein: CASSQGLLADGYTF; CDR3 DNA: TGTGCCAGCAGCCAAGGGCTCCTGGCCGATGGCTACACCTTC